This T cell receptor (beta chain) came from a study of T cells in women clearing cervical HPV infection. Looking at the study overall: Women with histologically confirmed HPV16-related CIN3 or worse, 2 with invasive cancer, served as cases. Cases' blood sampling followed lesion detection by median approximately 150 days (90 to 200).

The study's findings and limits: TRBV6-7 abundance was lower in cases than controls (approximately 0.11% versus 0.16%). Cases and controls were distinguished at AUC 0.83 by richness and V genes.

Germline assignment: CDR1 GTSNPN and CDR2 SVGIG (reference sequence). The CDR3 consists of 17 residues. The ends were cut back, 0 bases at V and 6 bases at J, with 24 bases in the middle. Clones were sequenced by immunoSEQ multiplex PCR, and TCRdb holds only the in-frame ones, with some missing. In total, the table holds about 44,000 clones. Turning to this clone: Its target is not known. With the read ending 3 residues before the CDR3 end, the germline J gene is used to fill in that end.

The chain employs TRBV30 and TRBJ2-7; the D gene is possibly TRBD2 (5 bases). The clonotype originates from a woman aged 18 to 75 with a cervical HPV16 infection that either progressed to CIN3+ or cleared (not recorded which). The specimen sequenced was blood buffy coat. The CDR3 region is CAWSVGQVLGMPREQYF. CDR3 DNA, as far as it was read: TGTGCCTGGAGTGTAGGTCAGGTACTAGGCATGCCTCGCGAG.